The 7 T cell receptor beta chains below all came from one sample that was sequenced in a study of CD8 T cells in ankylosing spondylitis. Study-wide results and limits: Ankylosing spondylitis blood appeared to be characterized by a TCR beta motif of several highly homologous variants.

For these receptors, no antigen is known. One entry per CDR3 protein, called by TCRdb with MiXCR from the 5' RACE reads. Of over 400,000 distinct CDR3 sequences listed, about 24% are singletons. What was sequenced was blood, either unsorted or a sorted T cell fraction (not recorded which). These receptors all come from a male donor with ankylosing spondylitis.

This clonotype occurred a few times. The chain carries TRBV7-9 and TRBJ1-2; 11 nucleotides match TRBD1. The length of the CDR3 is 16 residues. V lost 5 bases and J lost 1; bases outside the gene matches: 6. Germline values: CDR1 SEHNR, CDR2 FQNEAQ (reference sequence). CDR3 sequence (DNA): TGTGCCAGCAGCCGAGGACAGGGGGCGAATAACTATGGCTACACCTTC. It codes for CASSRGQGANNYGYTF.

The sample holds a few counts of this clonotype. CDR3 region: CASSPASAGLQTQYF. DNA for the CDR3: TGCGCCAGCAGCCCCGCGTCCGCGGGACTTCAGACCCAGTACTTC. This chain uses TRBV4-1 with TRBJ2-5, with D possibly being TRBD2 (6 bases). V was trimmed by 4 bases and J by 6 bases, leaving 18 bases between them. Germline lookup yields CDR1 MGHRA and CDR2 YSYEKL. The CDR3 contains 15 residues.

The chain recombines TRBV9 with TRBJ2-3; D gene unclear. This CDR3 contains 14 residues. Germline assignment: CDR1 SGDLS and CDR2 YYNGEE. V was shortened by 1 base and J by 2 bases, with 8 bases between the two germline ends. The DNA for the CDR3 is TGTGCCAGCAGCGTACAGACCCTCACAGATACGCAGTATTTT. It specifies CASSVQTLTDTQYF.

This clonotype has just a few counts. V and J are TRBV19 and TRBJ1-5; TRBD1 might be the D (6 bases). Germline V gene lookup returns CDR1 LNHDA and CDR2 SQIVND (reference sequence). CDR3 length: 13 amino acids. V lost 5 bases and J 6 bases, leaving 11 bases between the germline ends. As DNA, the CDR3 is TGTGCCAGTAGTCAGGGGCGGCCTCAGCCCCAGCATTTT. It translates to CASSQGRPQPQHF.

The chain joins TRBV24-1 to TRBJ1-1, with no clear D. CDR1 is KGHDR and CDR2 is SFDVKD in the germline V gene. This CDR3 region has 15 residues. With 2 bases removed from V and 2 bases from J, the gap between germline ends came to 11 bases. This CDR3 reads CATSDSAGFNTEAFF. CDR3 sequence (DNA): TGTGCCACCAGTGATTCCGCGGGGTTTAACACTGAAGCTTTCTTT.

This clonotype was detected ten times or more. The genes are TRBV5-1 and TRBJ2-2, with D possibly TRBD1 on 6 matching bases. Between the trimmed V and J ends, which lost 4 bases and 0 bases, there was a span of 10 bases. The CDR3 spans 15 residues. The germline V gene encodes CDR1 SGHRS and CDR2 YFSETQ. The CDR3 DNA sequence: TGCGCCAGCAGCCAGGACAGAGCGAACACCGGGGAGCTGTTTTTT. This sequence encodes CASSQDRANTGELFF.

This chain connects TRBV6-2 or TRBV6-3 to TRBJ2-5; possibly TRBD1 or TRBD2 for D (6 bases each). CDR3 length equals 13 residues. Per germline, CDR1 MNHEY and CDR2 SVGEGT. Deletions cut 4 bases from V and 4 bases from J, with 10 bases between. In nucleotides, the CDR3 is TGTGCCAGCAGTTCCCGGGGGCCAGAGACCCAGTACTTC. The encoded protein is CASSSRGPETQYF.